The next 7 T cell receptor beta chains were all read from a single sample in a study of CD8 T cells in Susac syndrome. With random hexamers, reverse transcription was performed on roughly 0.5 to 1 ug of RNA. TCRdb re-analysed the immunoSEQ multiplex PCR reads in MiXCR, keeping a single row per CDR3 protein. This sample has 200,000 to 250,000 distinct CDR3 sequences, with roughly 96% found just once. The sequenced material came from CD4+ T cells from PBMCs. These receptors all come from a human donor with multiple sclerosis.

The CDR3 spells CASSLPQSLGETQYF. The CDR3 DNA reads TGTGCCAGCAGCTTACCCCAGAGTCTGGGGGAGACCCAGTACTTC. V gene TRBV7-9 combines with J gene TRBJ2-5; no reliable D call. V lost 2 bases to trimming and J lost 5 bases, with 15 bases between them. This CDR3 region has 15 residues. Per the germline V gene, CDR1 is SEHNR and CDR2 is FQNEAQ (reference sequence).

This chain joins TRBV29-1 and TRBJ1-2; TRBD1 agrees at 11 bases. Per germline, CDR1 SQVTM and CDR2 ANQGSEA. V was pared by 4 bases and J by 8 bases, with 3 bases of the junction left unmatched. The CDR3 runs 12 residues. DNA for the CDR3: TGCAGCGTTGCGGACAGGGGGCACGGCTACACCTTC. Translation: CSVADRGHGYTF.

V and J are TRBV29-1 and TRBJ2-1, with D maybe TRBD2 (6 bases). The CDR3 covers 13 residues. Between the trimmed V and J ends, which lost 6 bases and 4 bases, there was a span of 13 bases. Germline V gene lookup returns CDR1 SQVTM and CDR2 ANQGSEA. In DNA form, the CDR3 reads TGCAGCGTCGATAGCGGCCGATACAATGAGCAGTTCTTC. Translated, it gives CSVDSGRYNEQFF.

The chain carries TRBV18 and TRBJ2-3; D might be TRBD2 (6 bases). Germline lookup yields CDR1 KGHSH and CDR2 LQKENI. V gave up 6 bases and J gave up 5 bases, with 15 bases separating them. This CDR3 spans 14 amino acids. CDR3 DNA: TGTGCCAGCTCCCCCCGGGGGAGAGGAGATACGCAGTATTTT. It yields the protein CASSPRGRGDTQYF.

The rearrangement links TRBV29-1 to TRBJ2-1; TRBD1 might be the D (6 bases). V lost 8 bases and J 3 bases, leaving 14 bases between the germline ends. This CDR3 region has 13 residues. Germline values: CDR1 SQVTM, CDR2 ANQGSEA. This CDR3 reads CSSRGHSYNEQFF. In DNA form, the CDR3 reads TGCAGCTCAAGGGGACACAGCTACAATGAGCAGTTCTTC.

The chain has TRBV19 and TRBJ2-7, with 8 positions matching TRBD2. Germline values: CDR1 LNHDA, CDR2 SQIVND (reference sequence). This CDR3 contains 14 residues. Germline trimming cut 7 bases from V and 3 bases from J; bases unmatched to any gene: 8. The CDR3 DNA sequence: TGTGCCAGTACCCGGACTAGCAGGGACTACGAGCAGTACTTC. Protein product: CASTRTSRDYEQYF.

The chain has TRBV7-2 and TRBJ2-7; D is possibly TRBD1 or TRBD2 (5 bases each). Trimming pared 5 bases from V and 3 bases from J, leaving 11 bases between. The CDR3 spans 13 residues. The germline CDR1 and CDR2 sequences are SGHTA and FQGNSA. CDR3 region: CASSPGPNYEQYF. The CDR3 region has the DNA TGTGCCAGCAGCCCGGGACCCAACTACGAGCAGTACTTC.